Below are 4 T cell receptor beta chains sequenced from a single sample in a study of shared clonotypes between healthy human individuals. Generated by immunoSEQ multiplex PCR, the TCRdb table keeps only in-frame clones and is missing some. The sample gives about 470,000 clones, about 76% of which show up once; about 13% is in the top ten. The sequenced sample consisted of PBMCs. The receptors originated from a woman in her forties in good health. Some clones in this sample may be carry-over from other donors' samples.

The sample holds one count of this clone. The CDR3 region is CASRTGTVNYGYTF. CDR3 DNA sequence: TGCGCCAGCAGAACCGGGACAGTTAACTATGGCTACACCTTC. This chain joins TRBV5-1 and TRBJ1-2; 7 bases match TRBD1. This CDR3 has 14 residues. V lost 5 bases and J lost 1; bases outside the gene matches: 5. Germline CDR1 and CDR2: SGHRS and YFSETQ. The full variable domain, its missing parts supplied by reference TRBV5-1 and TRBJ1-2, is KAGVTQTPRYLIKTRGQQVTLSCSPISGHRSVSWYQQTPGQGLQFLFEYFSETQRNKGNFPGRFSGRQFSNSRSEMNVSTLELGDSALYLCASRTGTVNYGYTFGSGTRLTVV.

This clone was counted a few times. V is TRBV19 and J is TRBJ2-1; 8 nucleotides line up with TRBD2. In germline, CDR1 is LNHDA, CDR2 SQIVND (reference sequence). The junction had 7 bases not matched to a gene; V was cut back by 3 bases and J by 9 bases. This CDR3 is built from 14 residues. DNA of the CDR3: TGTGCCAGTAGTATTAGGAGCGGGAGTATTGAGCAGTTCTTC. Amino acids: CASSIRSGSIEQFF.

This chain joins TRBV19 and TRBJ2-3, with D possibly being TRBD1 (6 bases). The length of the CDR3 is 14 residues. Germline values: CDR1 LNHDA, CDR2 SQIVND (reference sequence). The germline V and J ends were trimmed by 3 bases and 3 bases, with 10 bases remaining between them. The CDR3 sequence: CASSISRGTDTQYF. The CDR3 nucleotides are TGTGCCAGTAGTATCTCCAGGGGTACAGATACGCAGTATTTT.

This chain links TRBV19 with TRBJ2-3, with a possible D match to TRBD2 (5 bases). In germline, CDR1 is LNHDA, CDR2 SQIVND (reference sequence). The CDR3 runs to 14 residues. With 5 bases removed from V and 4 bases from J, the gap between germline ends came to 13 bases. CDR3 nucleotide sequence: TGTGCCAGTAGTCGAGGGTCCGATTCAGATACGCAGTATTTT. Its protein product is CASSRGSDSDTQYF.